The 23 T cell receptor beta chains below come from one sample, sequenced in a study of neoadjuvant anti-PD-1 for oral cavity cancer. Generated by immunoSEQ multiplex PCR, the TCRdb table keeps only in-frame clones and is missing some. The sample yields 60,000 to 75,000 clones, more than 65% seen once. The sample was PBMCs, taken before nivolumab (anti-PD-1) treatment. These receptors originate from a person aged 40 to 85 with oral cavity squamous cell carcinoma.

CDR3 amino acids: CSVGNPFPPGGTEAFF. CDR3 coding DNA: TGCAGCGTTGGTAATCCCTTCCCCCCGGGGGGCACTGAAGCTTTCTTT. The chain joins TRBV29-1 to TRBJ1-1, with D perhaps TRBD1 (5 bases). The germline V gene encodes CDR1 SQVTM and CDR2 ANQGSEA. V was pared by 4 bases and J by 4 bases, with 22 bases between. CDR3 length equals 16 residues.

V gene TRBV5-1 combines with J gene TRBJ1-1; TRBD1 might be the D (5 bases). CDR3 length: 16 amino acids. V lost 0 bases, J lost 0 bases, and 12 bases lay in between. Germline values: CDR1 SGHRS, CDR2 YFSETQ. The CDR3 DNA sequence: TGCGCCAGCAGCTTGGGTTGGGGCGCTATGAACACTGAAGCTTTCTTT. Translated, it gives CASSLGWGAMNTEAFF.

The chain couples TRBV18 to TRBJ1-2; 9 bases fit TRBD1. The CDR3 spans 16 residues. Germline assignment: CDR1 KGHSH and CDR2 LQKENI. Trimming took 2 bases from V and 0 from J; bases not matched to a gene: 4. In DNA, the CDR3 is TGTGCCAGCTCACCAGGGACAGGGATTCCTAACTATGGCTACACCTTC. As protein: CASSPGTGIPNYGYTF.

Concerning this clone: This sequence may be a read error, since a much larger clone differs from it by one base. The V gene is TRBV7-9, the J gene TRBJ1-2; TRBD1 matches at 9 bases. This CDR3 is built from 16 residues. CDR1 is SEHNR, CDR2 FQNEAQ, per germline (reference sequence). CDR3 in amino acids: CASSLATGGFNYGYIF. The CDR3 DNA is TGTGCCAGCAGCTTAGCCACAGGGGGCTTTAACTATGGCTACATCTTC.

The V gene is TRBV5-1, the J gene TRBJ2-1; TRBD2 aligns across 9 bases. Germline V gene data show CDR1 as SGHRS and CDR2 as YFSETQ. The CDR3 is 18 amino acids. Trimming took 4 bases from V and 6 from J; bases not matched to a gene: 17. The CDR3 loop reads CASSPSPLGSGGLNEQFF. The CDR3 DNA is TGCGCCAGCAGCCCTAGCCCCCTGGGTAGCGGGGGTCTCAATGAGCAGTTCTTC.

This clone was seen only a few times. This rearrangement joins TRBV29-1 to TRBJ1-2, with D hard to call. The V gene lost 7 bases and the J gene lost 3 bases, with 15 bases spanning the gap. The germline gives CDR1 SQVTM, CDR2 ANQGSEA. The CDR3 length is 13 residues. Written as DNA, the CDR3 is TGCAGCGCCGAAGGGTTTGTTGACTATGGCTACACCTTC. Translating it yields CSAEGFVDYGYTF.

Of note for this clone: One end of the junction is discordant with germline, which a read error may explain. The chain links TRBV4-2 to TRBJ1-2; 7 nucleotides align to TRBD1. CDR1 and CDR2 (germline): LGHNA, YNFKEQ. The length of the CDR3 is 14 residues. The CDR3 nucleotides read TGTGCCAGCAGCCAAGAGGGTAGGGGGCATAAAGCCCTCTTC. The encoded protein is CASSQEGRGHKALF.

This clone was detected only once. The chain uses TRBV11-2 and TRBJ2-5; TRBD2 agrees at 13 bases. The CDR3 is 16 amino acids. The V gene's germline CDR1 is SGHAT and CDR2 FQNNGV. J was trimmed by 2 bases and V by 1 base; bases with no gene match: 1. CDR3 loop: CASSLGGLAGQETQYF. CDR3 sequence (DNA): TGTGCCAGCAGCTTAGGGGGACTAGCGGGGCAAGAGACCCAGTACTTC. Supplemented by reference TRBV11-2 and TRBJ2-5, the full variable domain reads EAGVAQSPRYKIIEKRQSVAFWCNPISGHATLYWYQQILGQGPKLLIQFQNNGVVDDSQLPKDRFSAERLKGVDSTLKIQPAKLEDSAVYLCASSLGGLAGQETQYFGPGTRLLVL.

V and J are TRBV27 and TRBJ2-1, with TRBD2 matching 13 bases. CDR1 and CDR2 (germline): MNHEY, SMNVEV (reference sequence). Trimming cost V 5 bases and J 2 bases; bases outside gene matches: 9. This CDR3 region has 18 residues. The CDR3 protein is CASSLRTSGGFPYNEQFF. In DNA form, the CDR3 reads TGTGCCAGCAGTCTACGGACTAGCGGGGGATTCCCCTACAATGAGCAGTTCTTC.

The chain joins TRBV19 to TRBJ1-5; no definite D call. CDR3 size: 16 residues. Trimming took off 1 base at V and 2 bases at J, with 12 bases between the two ends. Germline CDR1 reads LNHDA; CDR2 reads SQIVND (reference sequence). CDR3 coding DNA: TGTGCCAGTAGTATAGGTCAGTGGCAGCGCAATCAGCCCCAGCATTTT. This translates into CASSIGQWQRNQPQHF.

This clone was detected only a few times. The V and J genes are TRBV27 and TRBJ1-5; D is possibly TRBD1 (5 bases). The germline V and J ends were trimmed by 2 bases and 9 bases, with 11 bases remaining between them. CDR1 MNHEY and CDR2 SMNVEV come from the germline V gene (reference sequence). The CDR3 runs to 13 residues. CDR3 sequence reads: CASSLGGHWPQHF. The CDR3 DNA is TGTGCCAGCAGTTTAGGGGGTCACTGGCCCCAGCATTTT.

The V gene is TRBV9, the J gene TRBJ2-2; D might be TRBD1 (6 bases). Between the trimmed V and J ends, which lost 9 bases and 0 bases, there was a span of 15 bases. This CDR3 has 15 residues. The germline CDR1 and CDR2 sequences are SGDLS and YYNGEE. CDR3 sequence: CATSTGHANTGELFF. CDR3 DNA: TGTGCCACCTCGACAGGACACGCGAACACCGGGGAGCTGTTTTTT.

This rearrangement joins TRBV7-8 to TRBJ2-7; the D gene is possibly TRBD1 (5 bases). The germline gives CDR1 SGHVS, CDR2 FQNEAQ. Trimming took off 3 bases at V and 5 bases at J, with 14 bases between the two ends. This CDR3 region has 14 residues. The chain's CDR3 is CASSLMGQVHEQYF. The CDR3 region has the DNA TGTGCCAGCAGCTTGATGGGGCAAGTTCACGAGCAGTACTTC.

This rearrangement joins TRBV7-2 to TRBJ1-4; a possible D gene is TRBD1 (5 bases). Germline assignment: CDR1 SGHTA and CDR2 FQGNSA. With 1 base removed from V and 5 bases from J, the gap between germline ends came to 11 bases. This CDR3 region has 15 residues. The DNA for the CDR3 is TGTGCCAGCAGCTTAGAAGGCAGGGTGAATGAAAAACTGTTTTTT. It specifies CASSLEGRVNEKLFF.

V usage is TRBV11-2 and J usage is TRBJ2-5; D is perhaps TRBD2 (5 bases). Trimming took off 4 bases at V and 5 bases at J, with 17 bases between the two ends. This CDR3 region has 15 residues. The germline V gene has CDR1 SGHAT and CDR2 FQNNGV. As DNA, the CDR3 is TGTGCCAGCAGCTCGCAACGGGGAGTCGGGGAGACCCAGTACTTC. Amino acid sequence: CASSSQRGVGETQYF. The whole variable domain, filled in from reference TRBV11-2 and TRBJ2-5, reads EAGVAQSPRYKIIEKRQSVAFWCNPISGHATLYWYQQILGQGPKLLIQFQNNGVVDDSQLPKDRFSAERLKGVDSTLKIQPAKLEDSAVYLCASSSQRGVGETQYFGPGTRLLVL.

The V call is TRBV28, the J call TRBJ1-6; D gene ambiguous. CDR1 is MDHEN, CDR2 SYDVKM, per germline. Trimming removed 5 bases at V and 2 bases at J, with 13 bases between. There are 16 residues in the CDR3. This CDR3 reads CASSLGRETYNSPLHF. As DNA, the CDR3 is TGTGCCAGCAGTCTCGGTCGCGAGACCTATAATTCACCCCTCCACTTT.

The genes are TRBV6-6 and TRBJ1-2; D call uncertain. Germline V gene data show CDR1 as MNHNY and CDR2 as SVGAGI (reference sequence). The CDR3 contains 12 residues. V lost 5 bases to trimming and J lost 4 bases, with 8 bases between them. Here the CDR3 reads CASSPALYGYTF. In nucleotides, the CDR3 is TGTGCCAGCAGTCCGGCCCTCTATGGCTACACCTTC.

The J gene is TRBJ1-1, the V gene TRBV4-2; D not certain. Germline-derived CDR1 and CDR2 are LGHNA and YNFKEQ. The CDR3 sequence is 15 residues long. V lost 2 bases, J lost 5 bases, and 15 bases lay in between. CDR3 bases: TGTGCCAGCAGCCAATTTGAGGCCAGAGGTACTGAAGCTTTCTTT. The encoded protein is CASSQFEARGTEAFF.

The chain uses TRBV9 and TRBJ2-1; D gene unclear. V gave up 3 bases and J gave up 3 bases, with 13 bases separating them. CDR3 length: 15 amino acids. Per germline, CDR1 SGDLS and CDR2 YYNGEE. In nucleotides, the CDR3 is TGTGCCAGCAGCGCATCCGGAGAGAGCTACAATGAGCAGTTCTTC. As protein: CASSASGESYNEQFF.

The chain is built from TRBV11-3 and TRBJ2-1; 7 nucleotides agree with TRBD1. Unmatched junction bases numbered 12, after V lost 5 bases and J lost 14 bases. Germline V gives CDR1 SGHNT, CDR2 YENEEA. This CDR3 spans 13 amino acids. CDR3 protein: CASSMDRLSRKFF. For the CDR3, the DNA is TGTGCCAGCAGCATGGACAGGCTCAGTAGGAAGTTCTTC.

CDR3 residues: CASSPIMAQGTGELFF. In DNA, the CDR3 is TGTGCCAGCTCACCAATCATGGCTCAAGGGACCGGGGAGCTGTTTTTT. The chain recombines TRBV18 with TRBJ2-2; D gene uncertain. Between the trimmed V and J ends, which lost 2 bases and 5 bases, there was a span of 15 bases. Germline V gene lookup returns CDR1 KGHSH and CDR2 LQKENI. There are 16 residues in the CDR3.

The chain combines TRBV18 with TRBJ1-5; D unclear. Germline V gives CDR1 KGHSH, CDR2 LQKENI. V was clipped by 4 bases and J by 7 bases, with 14 bases between them. The CDR3 is 14 residues long. The CDR3 spells CASSRDANEQPQHF. The CDR3 bases are TGTGCCAGCTCACGCGACGCCAACGAGCAGCCCCAGCATTTT. Full variable domain (outside the CDR3, taken from reference TRBV18 and TRBJ1-5): NAGVMQNPRHLVRRRGQEARLRCSPMKGHSHVYWYRQLPEEGLKFMVYLQKENIIDESGMPKERFSAEFPKEGPSILRIQQVVRGDSAAYFCASSRDANEQPQHFGDGTRLSIL.

V gene TRBV18 combines with J gene TRBJ1-1; D is uncertain. Germline CDR1 and CDR2: KGHSH and LQKENI. Trimming removed 3 bases at V and 1 base at J, with 9 bases between. The CDR3 is 14 residues long. CDR3 sequence: CASSPVGQNTEAFF. DNA for the CDR3: TGTGCCAGCTCACCGGTAGGGCAGAACACTGAAGCTTTCTTT.